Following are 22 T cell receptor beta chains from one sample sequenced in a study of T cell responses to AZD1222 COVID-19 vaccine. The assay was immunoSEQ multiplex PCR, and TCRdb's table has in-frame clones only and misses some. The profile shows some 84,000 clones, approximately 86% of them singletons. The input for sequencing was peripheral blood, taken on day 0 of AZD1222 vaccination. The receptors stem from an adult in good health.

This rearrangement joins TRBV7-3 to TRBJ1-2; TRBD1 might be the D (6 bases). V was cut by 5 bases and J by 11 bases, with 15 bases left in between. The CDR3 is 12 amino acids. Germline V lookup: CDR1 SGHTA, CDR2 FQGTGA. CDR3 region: CASSPARGEYTF. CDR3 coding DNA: TGTGCCAGCAGCCCGGCCAGGGGTGAATACACCTTC.

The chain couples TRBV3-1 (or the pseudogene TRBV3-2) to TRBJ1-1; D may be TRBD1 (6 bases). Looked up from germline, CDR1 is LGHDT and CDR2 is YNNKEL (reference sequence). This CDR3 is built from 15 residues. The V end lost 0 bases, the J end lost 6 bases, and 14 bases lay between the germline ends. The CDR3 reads CASSQEGGFGAEAFF. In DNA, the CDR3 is TGTGCCAGCAGCCAAGAAGGGGGGTTCGGGGCTGAAGCTTTCTTT.

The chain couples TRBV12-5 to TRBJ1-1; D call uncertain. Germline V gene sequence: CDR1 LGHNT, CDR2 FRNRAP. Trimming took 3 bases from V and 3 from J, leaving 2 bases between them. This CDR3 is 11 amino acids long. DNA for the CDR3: TGTGCTAGTGGTTTTGACACTGAAGCTTTCTTT. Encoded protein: CASGFDTEAFF.

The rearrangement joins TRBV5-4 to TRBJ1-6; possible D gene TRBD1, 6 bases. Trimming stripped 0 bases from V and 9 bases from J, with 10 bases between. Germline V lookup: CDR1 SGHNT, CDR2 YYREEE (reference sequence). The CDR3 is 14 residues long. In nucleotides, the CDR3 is TGTGCCAGCAGCTTGGAACAGGGAGGTTCACCCCTCCACTTT. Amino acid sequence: CASSLEQGGSPLHF.

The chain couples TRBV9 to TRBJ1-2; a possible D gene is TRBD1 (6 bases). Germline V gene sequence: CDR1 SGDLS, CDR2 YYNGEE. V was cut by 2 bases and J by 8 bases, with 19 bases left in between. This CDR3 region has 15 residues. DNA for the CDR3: TGTGCCAGCAGCGTGGCCCCCGACAGGCTTTGGGGCTACACCTTC. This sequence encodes CASSVAPDRLWGYTF.

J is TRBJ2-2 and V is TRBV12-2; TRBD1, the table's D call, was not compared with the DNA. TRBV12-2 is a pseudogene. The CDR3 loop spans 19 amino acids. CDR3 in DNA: TGTGCAAGTCGCCCCCCACCCCGTGACAGGGGGCTATTTACCGGGGAGCTGTTTTTT. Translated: CASRPPPRDRGLFTGELFF.

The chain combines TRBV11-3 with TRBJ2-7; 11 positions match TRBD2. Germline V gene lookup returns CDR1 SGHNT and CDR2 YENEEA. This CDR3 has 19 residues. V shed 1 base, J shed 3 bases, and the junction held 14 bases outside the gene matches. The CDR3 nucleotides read TGTGCCAGCAGCTTAGTCATGGAGCCGGGACTAGCGGCTATCTACGAGCAGTACTTC. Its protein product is CASSLVMEPGLAAIYEQYF. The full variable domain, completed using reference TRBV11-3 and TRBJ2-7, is EAGVVQSPRYKIIEKKQPVAFWCNPISGHNTLYWYLQNLGQGPELLIRYENEEAVDDSQLPKDRFSAERLKGVDSTLKIQPAELGDSAVYLCASSLVMEPGLAAIYEQYFGPGTRLTVT.

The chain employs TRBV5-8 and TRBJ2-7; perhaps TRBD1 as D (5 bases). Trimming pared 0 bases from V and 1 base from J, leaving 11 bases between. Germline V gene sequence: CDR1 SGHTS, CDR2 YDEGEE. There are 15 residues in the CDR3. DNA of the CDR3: TGTGCCAGCAGCTTGGAGGGGCAGGGATCCTACGAGCAGTACTTC. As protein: CASSLEGQGSYEQYF.

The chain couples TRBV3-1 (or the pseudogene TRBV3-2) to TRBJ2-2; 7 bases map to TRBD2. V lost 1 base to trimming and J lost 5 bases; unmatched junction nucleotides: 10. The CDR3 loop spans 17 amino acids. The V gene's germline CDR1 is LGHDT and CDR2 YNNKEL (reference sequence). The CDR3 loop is CASSQAPAGWLTGELFF. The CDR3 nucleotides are TGTGCCAGCAGCCAAGCTCCAGCGGGATGGTTAACCGGGGAGCTGTTTTTT.

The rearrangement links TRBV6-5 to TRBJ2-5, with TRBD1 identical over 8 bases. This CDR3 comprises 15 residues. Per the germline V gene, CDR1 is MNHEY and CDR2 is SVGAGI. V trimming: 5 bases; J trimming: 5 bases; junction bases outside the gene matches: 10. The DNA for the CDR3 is TGTGCCAGCAGTACGAGTCGGACAGGGAGTGAGACCCAGTACTTC. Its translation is CASSTSRTGSETQYF.

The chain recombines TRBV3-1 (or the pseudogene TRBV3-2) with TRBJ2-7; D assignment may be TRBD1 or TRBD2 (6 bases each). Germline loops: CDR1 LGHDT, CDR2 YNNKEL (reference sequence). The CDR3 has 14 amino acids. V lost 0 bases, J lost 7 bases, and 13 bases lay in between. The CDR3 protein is CASSQDPRGREQYF. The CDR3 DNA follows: TGTGCCAGCAGCCAAGATCCCCGGGGGCGTGAGCAGTACTTC.

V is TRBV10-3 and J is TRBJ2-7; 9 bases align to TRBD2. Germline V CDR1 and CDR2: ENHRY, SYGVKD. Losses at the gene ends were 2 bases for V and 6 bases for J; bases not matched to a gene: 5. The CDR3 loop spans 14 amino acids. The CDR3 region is CAISERGTSSEQYF. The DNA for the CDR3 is TGTGCCATCAGTGAGAGGGGGACTAGCAGCGAGCAGTACTTC.

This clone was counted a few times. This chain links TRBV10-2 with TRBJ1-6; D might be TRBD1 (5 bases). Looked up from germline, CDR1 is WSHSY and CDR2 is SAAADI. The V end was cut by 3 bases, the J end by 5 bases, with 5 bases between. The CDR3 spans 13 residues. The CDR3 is CASSEQDNSPLHF. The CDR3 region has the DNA TGCGCCAGCAGTGAACAGGATAATTCACCCCTCCACTTT.

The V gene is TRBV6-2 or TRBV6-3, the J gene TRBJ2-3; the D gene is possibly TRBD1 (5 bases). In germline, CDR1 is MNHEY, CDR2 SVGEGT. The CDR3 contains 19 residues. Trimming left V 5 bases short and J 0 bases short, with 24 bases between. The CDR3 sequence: CASSTKGPLTWRSTDTQYF. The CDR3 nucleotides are TGTGCCAGCAGTACCAAGGGGCCCCTCACATGGCGGAGCACAGATACGCAGTATTTT.

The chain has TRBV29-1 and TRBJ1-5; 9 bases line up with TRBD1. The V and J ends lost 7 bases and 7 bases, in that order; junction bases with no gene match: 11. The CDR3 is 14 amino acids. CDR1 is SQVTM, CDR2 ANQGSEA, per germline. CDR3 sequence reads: CSARLQGALQPQHF. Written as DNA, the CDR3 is TGCAGCGCCCGATTACAGGGGGCTCTACAGCCCCAGCATTTT.

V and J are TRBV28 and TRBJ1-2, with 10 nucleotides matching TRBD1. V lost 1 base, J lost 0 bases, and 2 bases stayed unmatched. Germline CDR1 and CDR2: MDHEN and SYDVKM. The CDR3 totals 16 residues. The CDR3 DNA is TGTGCCAGCAGTTTATTGACAGGGGGCACTAACTATGGCTACACCTTC. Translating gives CASSLLTGGTNYGYTF.

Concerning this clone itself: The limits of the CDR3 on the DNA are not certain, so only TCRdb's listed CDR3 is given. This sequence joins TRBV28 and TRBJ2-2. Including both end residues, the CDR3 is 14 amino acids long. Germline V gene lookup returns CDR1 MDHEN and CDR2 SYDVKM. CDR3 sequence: CASSSGQATGELFF.

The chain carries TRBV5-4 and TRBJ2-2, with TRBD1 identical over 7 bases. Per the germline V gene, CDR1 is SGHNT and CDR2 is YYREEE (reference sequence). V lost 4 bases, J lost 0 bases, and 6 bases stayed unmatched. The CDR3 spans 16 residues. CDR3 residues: CASSHLTGSNTGELFF. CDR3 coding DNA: TGTGCCAGCAGCCACCTGACAGGGTCGAACACCGGGGAGCTGTTTTTT.

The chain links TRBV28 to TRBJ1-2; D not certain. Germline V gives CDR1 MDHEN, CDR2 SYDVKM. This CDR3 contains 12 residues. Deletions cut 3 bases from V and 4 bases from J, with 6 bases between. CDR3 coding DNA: TGTGCCAGCAGTTTGGCCCGCTATGGCTACACCTTC. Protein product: CASSLARYGYTF.

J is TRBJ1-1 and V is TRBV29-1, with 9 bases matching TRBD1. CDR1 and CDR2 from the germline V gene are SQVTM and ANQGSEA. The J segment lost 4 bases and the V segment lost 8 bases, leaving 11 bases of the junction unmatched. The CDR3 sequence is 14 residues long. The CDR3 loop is CSFGQGSRGTEAFF. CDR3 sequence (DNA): TGCAGCTTCGGACAGGGGTCGAGGGGCACTGAAGCTTTCTTT.

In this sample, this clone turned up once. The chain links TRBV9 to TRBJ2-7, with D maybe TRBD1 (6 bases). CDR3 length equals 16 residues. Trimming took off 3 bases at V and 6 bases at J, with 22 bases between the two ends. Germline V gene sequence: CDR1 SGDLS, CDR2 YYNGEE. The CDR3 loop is CASSATAGVTGSEQYF. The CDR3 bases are TGTGCCAGCAGCGCCACCGCTGGGGTGACAGGAAGCGAGCAGTACTTC.

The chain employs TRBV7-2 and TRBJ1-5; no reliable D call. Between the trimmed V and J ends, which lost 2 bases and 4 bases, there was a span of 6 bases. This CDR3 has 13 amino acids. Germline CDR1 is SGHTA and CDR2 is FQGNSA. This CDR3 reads CASSLQRNQPQHF. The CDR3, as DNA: TGTGCCAGCAGCTTACAACGGAATCAGCCCCAGCATTTT.